Each of the 24 T cell receptor beta chains below was sequenced from the same sample in a study of T cells in Graves' hyperthyroidism and ophthalmopathy. Amplification of TCR beta CDR3 regions was performed using RNA transcripts as template. Researchers ran a first-round RT-PCR on the TCR CDR3 using the HTBI primer set. In TCRdb, the multiplex PCR reads were re-called with MiXCR into one record per CDR3 protein. The table has about 620,000 distinct CDR3 sequences, about 17% seen once; the top ten hold approximately 3.9%. Sequencing used blood. The receptors were gathered from a woman aged 25 to 39 with Graves' hyperthyroidism.

This clonotype was observed many times. The chain links TRBV20-1 to TRBJ2-7; TRBD2 agrees at 11 bases. Trimming took 0 bases from V and 2 from J; bases not matched to a gene: 9. Germline V gives CDR1 DFQATT, CDR2 SNEGSKA (reference sequence). The CDR3 contains 17 residues. This CDR3 is CSARDLGSGRDTYEQYF. CDR3 DNA sequence: TGCAGTGCTAGAGATCTGGGTAGCGGGAGGGATACCTACGAGCAGTACTTC.

Concerning this clonotype: Since a much larger clone is just one base distant, this may be a read error. This chain uses TRBV28 with TRBJ2-7, with 10 nucleotides matching TRBD2. The germline gives CDR1 MDHEN, CDR2 SYDVKM. The CDR3 is 14 residues long. With V trimmed by 11 bases and J by 1 base, 8 bases remained unmatched. CDR3 bases: TGTGCCGGCATCCTAGCGGGGGCATCCTACGAGCAGTACTTC. Protein: CAGILAGASYEQYF. The full variable domain, in which reference TRBV28 and TRBJ2-7 provide the parts outside the CDR3, is DVKVTQSSRYLVKRTGEKVFLECVQDMDHENMFWYRQDPGLGLRLIYFSYDVKMKEKGDIPEGYSVSREKKERFSLILESASTNQTSMYLCAGILAGASYEQYFGPGTRLTVT.

The rearrangement uses TRBV19 and TRBJ2-1, with 11 nucleotides matching TRBD1. This CDR3 region has 13 residues. Germline loops: CDR1 LNHDA, CDR2 SQIVND (reference sequence). With 10 bases clipped from V and 7 bases from J, the junction kept 6 bases outside the gene matches. The CDR3 nucleotides are TGTGCCACGGGACAGGGGGTTAGGAATGAGCAGTTCTTC. This sequence encodes CATGQGVRNEQFF.

This clonotype was seen repeatedly, ten times or more. This chain joins TRBV30 and TRBJ2-1, with a tentative D call TRBD1 (5 bases). Germline assignment: CDR1 GTSNPN and CDR2 SVGIG (reference sequence). V was pared by 3 bases and J by 6 bases, with 12 bases between. The CDR3 is 13 residues long. The chain's CDR3 is CAWRLGRANEQFF. CDR3 bases: TGTGCCTGGAGACTCGGCAGGGCCAATGAGCAGTTCTTC.

V is TRBV20-1 and J is TRBJ2-1; 9 nucleotides match TRBD2. The J call is doubtful: the DNA matches TRBJ2-7 better. Germline V gene lookup returns CDR1 DFQATT and CDR2 SNEGSKA (reference sequence). The CDR3 has 19 residues. The CDR3 sequence is CSARDRSSLREGLDNEQYF. The DNA for the CDR3 is TGCAGTGCTAGAGATCGATCGTCCCTGCGGGAGGGCCTGGACAATGAGCAGTACTTC.

The CDR3 DNA is TGTGCCAGCAGAGAATCCGGGACAGGGCCCCAAGAGACCCAGTACTTC. Amino acids: CASRESGTGPQETQYF. The chain combines TRBV6-1 with TRBJ2-5; 9 nucleotides align to TRBD1. The V gene's germline CDR1 is MNHNS and CDR2 SASEGT. V lost 6 bases and J lost 1; bases outside the gene matches: 9. The CDR3 runs to 16 residues.

This chain links TRBV11-2 with TRBJ1-5; weak D call: TRBD1 (6 bases). V lost 5 bases, J lost 0 bases, and 11 bases lay in between. CDR1 and CDR2 (germline): SGHAT, FQNNGV. This CDR3 contains 15 residues. The CDR3 region is CASSAQGNSNQPQHF. CDR3 in DNA: TGTGCCAGCAGCGCCCAGGGGAATAGCAATCAGCCCCAGCATTTT.

This clonotype has at least ten counts. This chain joins TRBV24-1 and TRBJ2-5, with 9 bases fitting TRBD1. Germline V lookup: CDR1 KGHDR, CDR2 SFDVKD. The CDR3 totals 17 residues. The trim removed 3 bases at V and 6 bases at J, leaving 13 bases unmatched. The CDR3 spells CATSDNYPGQGLKTQYF. In nucleotides, the CDR3 is TGTGCCACCAGTGATAATTACCCAGGACAGGGGTTGAAGACCCAGTACTTC.

This clonotype was counted ten times or more. The J gene is TRBJ1-1, the V gene TRBV7-9, with no clear D. V lost 5 bases to trimming and J lost 4 bases, with 14 bases between them. The CDR3 extends over 14 amino acids. CDR1 SEHNR and CDR2 FQNEAQ come from the germline V gene (reference sequence). For the CDR3, the DNA is TGTGCCAGCAGCAAATTAATGGCTGGCACTGAAGCTTTCTTT. This codes for CASSKLMAGTEAFF.

The chain is built from TRBV7-6 and TRBJ2-7, with D perhaps matching TRBD2 (5 bases). V lost 2 bases, J lost 4 bases, and 15 bases lay in between. Germline V gives CDR1 SGHVS, CDR2 FNYEAQ. The CDR3 runs to 15 residues. Here the CDR3 DNA reads TGTGCCAGCAGCTTAAATAGGCGGGCAGCTTACGAGCAGTACTTC. This sequence encodes CASSLNRRAAYEQYF.

The rearrangement links TRBV20-1 to TRBJ1-2; tentatively, D is TRBD1 (5 bases). Trimming shortened V by 6 bases and J by 4 bases, and 18 bases separated the two germline ends. The germline V gene has CDR1 DFQATT and CDR2 SNEGSKA (reference sequence). CDR3 length: 14 amino acids. The CDR3 DNA sequence: TGCAGTGCGACCGGAGGGGCCCGGGGCTATGGCTACACCTTC. Translated, it gives CSATGGARGYGYTF.

The rearrangement links TRBV6-2 or TRBV6-3 to TRBJ2-7; maybe TRBD1 (6 bases). Germline V gives CDR1 MNHEY, CDR2 SVGEGT. V was cut by 9 bases and J by 3 bases, with 12 bases left in between. The CDR3 consists of 12 residues. CDR3 region: CARGTGFYEQYF. CDR3 nucleotide sequence: TGTGCCAGAGGAACAGGGTTCTACGAGCAGTACTTC.

This clonotype was recorded many times. The chain combines TRBV2 with TRBJ2-7; D is unresolved. CDR3 size: 16 residues. Trimming pared 4 bases from V and 2 bases from J, leaving 18 bases between. CDR1 and CDR2 (germline): SNHLY, FYNNEI. The CDR3 nucleotides read TGTGCCAGCAGTGCGACGGACCCAGCTTATCCCTACGAGCAGTACTTC. Protein: CASSATDPAYPYEQYF.

This clonotype was counted at least ten times. The chain's CDR3 is CSAFFGGTGTGELFF. As DNA, the CDR3 is TGCAGCGCGTTCTTTGGGGGGACAGGGACCGGGGAGCTGTTTTTT. This chain connects TRBV29-1 to TRBJ2-2; 9 nucleotides match TRBD1. After removal of 7 bases from V and 5 bases from J, the junction contained 11 bases not matched to a gene. Germline CDR1 is SQVTM and CDR2 is ANQGSEA. This CDR3 spans 15 amino acids.

In its sample, this clonotype was seen a few times. This chain joins TRBV7-3 and TRBJ2-3; TRBD1 is a possible D gene (7 bases). The CDR3 extends over 14 amino acids. Germline V gene sequence: CDR1 SGHTA, CDR2 FQGTGA. Trimming removed 1 base at V and 6 bases at J, with 11 bases between. As DNA, the CDR3 is TGTGCCAGCAGCTTAAACGGGGGACAGGATACGCAGTATTTT. Translated: CASSLNGGQDTQYF. The entire variable domain, with the rest obtained from reference TRBV7-3 and TRBJ2-3, is as follows: GAGVSQTPSNKVTEKGKYVELRCDPISGHTALYWYRQSLGQGPEFLIYFQGTGAADDSGLPNDRFFAVRPEGSVSTLKIQRTERGDSAVYLCASSLNGGQDTQYFGPGTRLTVL.

V usage is TRBV20-1 and J usage is TRBJ2-7; D not certain. Germline CDR1 reads DFQATT; CDR2 reads SNEGSKA (reference sequence). Trimming left V 3 bases short and J 3 bases short, with 9 bases between. The CDR3 sequence is 12 residues long. CDR3 loop: CSASGSNYEQYF. The CDR3 DNA reads TGCAGTGCTAGTGGCAGCAACTACGAGCAGTACTTC.

In its sample, this clonotype was seen many times. J is TRBJ2-5 and V is TRBV28; 9 bases agree with TRBD2. V lost 5 bases and J lost 5; bases outside the gene matches: 21. The CDR3 has 19 amino acids. Germline V gene sequence: CDR1 MDHEN, CDR2 SYDVKM. CDR3 region: CASSIPEGAGSGSDETQYF. DNA for the CDR3: TGTGCCAGCAGTATTCCTGAGGGGGCTGGTAGCGGGAGCGATGAGACCCAGTACTTC.

This clonotype was seen ten or more times. The chain has TRBV7-2 and TRBJ2-3; a weak D match, TRBD1 (6 bases). Germline CDR1 SGHTA, CDR2 FQGNSA. V was clipped by 4 bases and J by 2 bases, with 13 bases between them. This CDR3 region has 15 residues. CDR3 protein: CASSSQTGSTDTQYF. The CDR3, as DNA: TGTGCCAGCAGCTCCCAGACAGGATCCACAGATACGCAGTATTTT.

At least ten counts were recorded for this clonotype. The rearrangement joins TRBV2 to TRBJ1-2, with D possibly TRBD1 on 5 matching bases. Germline lookup yields CDR1 SNHLY and CDR2 FYNNEI. V lost 7 bases and J lost 3, with 12 bases in between. This CDR3 has 13 amino acids. CDR3 loop: CASNWGGYYGYTF. The CDR3 DNA follows: TGTGCCAGCAATTGGGGGGGGTACTATGGCTACACCTTC.

The rearrangement uses TRBV7-9 and TRBJ2-5; 10 bases are a match to TRBD2. There are 16 residues in the CDR3. V shed 4 bases and J 1 base; nucleotides not matched to a gene: 6. Germline V gene sequence: CDR1 SEHNR, CDR2 FQNEAQ (reference sequence). DNA of the CDR3: TGTGCCAGCAGCTACCACAGGACTAGCGGCCAAGAGACCCAGTACTTC. It translates to CASSYHRTSGQETQYF.

This clonotype occurred many times. The genes are TRBV5-5 and TRBJ2-5; D possibly corresponds to TRBD2 (5 bases). V was pared by 3 bases and J by 3 bases, with 9 bases between. The germline gives CDR1 SGHKS, CDR2 YYEKEE (reference sequence). CDR3 size: 13 residues. Here the CDR3 reads CASSWTEEETQYF. In DNA form, the CDR3 reads TGTGCCAGCAGCTGGACGGAGGAAGAGACCCAGTACTTC.

This clonotype was counted at least ten times. This rearrangement joins TRBV5-1 to TRBJ2-6, with unresolved D. V lost 2 bases, J lost 0 bases, and 12 bases lay in between. Germline CDR1 is SGHRS and CDR2 is YFSETQ. The CDR3 runs 17 residues. The CDR3 sequence is CASSFSGPLSGANVLTF. The CDR3, as DNA: TGCGCCAGCAGCTTTTCAGGTCCCCTCTCTGGGGCCAACGTCCTGACTTTC.

A word on this clonotype: Since no conserved phenylalanine or tryptophan closes the CDR3, a read error is the likely cause. The chain has TRBV20-1 and TRBJ2-2; 10 bases map to TRBD2. The CDR3 consists of 15 residues. The germline V gene has CDR1 DFQATT and CDR2 SNEGSKA (reference sequence). The ends lost 2 bases at V and 6 bases at J; junction bases unmatched: 6. DNA of the CDR3: TGCAGTGCTAGAAGTGGCCTAGCGGGAGCCGGGGAGCTGTTTTTG. Translating gives CSARSGLAGAGELFL.

The chain uses TRBV9 and TRBJ2-2; D is unresolved. The CDR3 totals 16 residues. CDR1 is SGDLS, CDR2 YYNGEE, per germline. The germline V and J ends were trimmed by 4 bases and 4 bases, with 17 bases remaining between them. The CDR3 DNA reads TGTGCCAGCAGCTTGAGGACCGGCCAGGTCACCGGGGAGCTGTTTTTT. Translation: CASSLRTGQVTGELFF.